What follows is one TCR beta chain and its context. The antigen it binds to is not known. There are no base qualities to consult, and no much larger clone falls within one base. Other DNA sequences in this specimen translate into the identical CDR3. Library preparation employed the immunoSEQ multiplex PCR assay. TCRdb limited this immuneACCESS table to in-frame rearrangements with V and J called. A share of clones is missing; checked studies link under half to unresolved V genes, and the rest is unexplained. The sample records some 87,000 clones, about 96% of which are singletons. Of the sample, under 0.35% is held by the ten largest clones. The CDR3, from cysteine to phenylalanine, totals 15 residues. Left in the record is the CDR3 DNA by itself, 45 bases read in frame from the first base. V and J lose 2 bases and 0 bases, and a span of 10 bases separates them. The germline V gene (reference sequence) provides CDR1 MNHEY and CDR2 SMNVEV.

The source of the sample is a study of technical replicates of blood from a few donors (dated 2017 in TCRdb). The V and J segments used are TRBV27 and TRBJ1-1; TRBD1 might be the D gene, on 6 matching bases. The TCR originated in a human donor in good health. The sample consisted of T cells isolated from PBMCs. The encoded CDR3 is CASSLSRGMNTEAFF. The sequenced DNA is TGTGCCAGCAGTTTAAGCAGGGGCATGAACACTGAAGCTTTCTTT.